Given below is one T cell receptor beta chain in context. The antigen is undetermined. Germline V gene lookup returns CDR1 DFQATT and CDR2 SNEGSKA (reference sequence). Between the trimmed V and J ends, which lost 6 bases and 0 bases, there was a span of 6 bases. The CDR3 has 11 amino acids. This entry belongs to a study of cytomegalovirus exposure and HLA in healthy donors. The study, taken as a whole, reports: A few chains tied to CMV proved CMV antigen-specific in vitro.

The assay was immunoSEQ multiplex PCR, and TCRdb's table has in-frame clones only and misses some. The sample includes about 160,000 clones, roughly nine tenths of them seen just once. The chain employs TRBV20-1 and TRBJ2-7; D is perhaps TRBD1 (5 bases). This TCR came from a woman under 30 in good health and CMV-seropositive. Sequenced material: PBMCs. Here the CDR3 reads CSAGHSYEQYF. The CDR3 DNA is TGCAGTGCCGGACACTCCTACGAGCAGTACTTC.